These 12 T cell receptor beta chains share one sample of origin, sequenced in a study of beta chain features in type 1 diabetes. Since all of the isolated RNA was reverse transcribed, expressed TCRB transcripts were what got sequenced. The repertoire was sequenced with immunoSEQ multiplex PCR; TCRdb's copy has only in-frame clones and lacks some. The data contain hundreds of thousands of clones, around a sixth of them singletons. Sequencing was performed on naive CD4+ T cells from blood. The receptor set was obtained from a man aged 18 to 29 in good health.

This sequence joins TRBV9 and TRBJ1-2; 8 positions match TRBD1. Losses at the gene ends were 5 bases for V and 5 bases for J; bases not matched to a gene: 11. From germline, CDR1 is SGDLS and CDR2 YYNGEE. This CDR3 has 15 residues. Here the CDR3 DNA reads TGTGCCAGCAGATCCACGACAGGGGTAGGGTATGGCTACACCTTC. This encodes CASRSTTGVGYGYTF.

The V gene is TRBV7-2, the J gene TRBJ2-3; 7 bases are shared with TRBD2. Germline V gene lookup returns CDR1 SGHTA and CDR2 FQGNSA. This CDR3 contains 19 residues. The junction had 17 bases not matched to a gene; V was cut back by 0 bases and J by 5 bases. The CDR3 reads CASSLAYRPEWSGGDTQYF. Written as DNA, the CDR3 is TGTGCCAGCAGCTTAGCTTACCGACCTGAATGGTCGGGGGGAGATACGCAGTATTTT.

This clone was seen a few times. Here the CDR3 reads CASSDSYNSPLHF. As DNA, the CDR3 is TGTGCCAGCAGTGACAGTTATAATTCACCCCTCCACTTT. The gene calls are TRBV25-1 and TRBJ1-6; D is uncertain. Trimming left V 3 bases short and J 4 bases short, with 4 bases between. Germline loops: CDR1 MGHDK, CDR2 SYGVNS. The CDR3 length is 13 residues.

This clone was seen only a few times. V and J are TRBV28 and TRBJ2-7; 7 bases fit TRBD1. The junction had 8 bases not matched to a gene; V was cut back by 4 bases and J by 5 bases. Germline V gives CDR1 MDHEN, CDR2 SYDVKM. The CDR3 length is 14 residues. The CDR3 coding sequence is TGTGCCAGCAGTTATGAGACAGGGCCCCACGAGCAGTACTTC. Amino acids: CASSYETGPHEQYF. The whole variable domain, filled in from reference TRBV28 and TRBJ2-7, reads DVKVTQSSRYLVKRTGEKVFLECVQDMDHENMFWYRQDPGLGLRLIYFSYDVKMKEKGDIPEGYSVSREKKERFSLILESASTNQTSMYLCASSYETGPHEQYFGPGTRLTVT.

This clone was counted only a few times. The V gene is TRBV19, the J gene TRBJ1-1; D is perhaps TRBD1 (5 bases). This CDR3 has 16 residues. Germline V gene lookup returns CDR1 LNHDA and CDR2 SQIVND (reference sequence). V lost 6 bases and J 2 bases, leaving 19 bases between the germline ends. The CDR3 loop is CASRLAGGRYNTEAFF. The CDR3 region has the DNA TGTGCCAGTAGGCTCGCGGGGGGACGGTATAACACTGAAGCTTTCTTT.

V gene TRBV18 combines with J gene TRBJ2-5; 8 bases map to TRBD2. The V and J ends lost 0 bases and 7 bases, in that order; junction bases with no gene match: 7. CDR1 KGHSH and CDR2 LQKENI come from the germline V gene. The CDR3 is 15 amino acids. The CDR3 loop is CASSPPFGTRGTQYF. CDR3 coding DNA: TGTGCCAGCTCACCACCGTTCGGGACTAGGGGGACCCAGTACTTC.

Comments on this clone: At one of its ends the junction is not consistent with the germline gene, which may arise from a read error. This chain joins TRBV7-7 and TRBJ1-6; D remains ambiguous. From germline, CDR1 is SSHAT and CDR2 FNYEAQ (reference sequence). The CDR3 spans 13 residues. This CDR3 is CASSLDRNSPLHF. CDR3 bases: TGTGCTAGCAGCCTTGACCGTAATTCACCCCTCCACTTT.

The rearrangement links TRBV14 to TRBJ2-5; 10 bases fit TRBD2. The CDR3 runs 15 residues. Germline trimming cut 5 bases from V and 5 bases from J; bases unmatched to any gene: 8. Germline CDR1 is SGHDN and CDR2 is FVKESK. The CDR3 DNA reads TGTGCCAGCAGCGCTCTAGCGGGAGCAGCTGAGACCCAGTACTTC. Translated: CASSALAGAAETQYF.

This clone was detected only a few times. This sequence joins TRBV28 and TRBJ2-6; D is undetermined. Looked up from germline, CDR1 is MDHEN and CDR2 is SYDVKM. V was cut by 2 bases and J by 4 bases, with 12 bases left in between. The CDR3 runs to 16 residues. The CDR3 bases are TGTGCCAGCAGTTTACGCCCTTATGTGGGGGCCAACGTCCTGACTTTC. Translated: CASSLRPYVGANVLTF.

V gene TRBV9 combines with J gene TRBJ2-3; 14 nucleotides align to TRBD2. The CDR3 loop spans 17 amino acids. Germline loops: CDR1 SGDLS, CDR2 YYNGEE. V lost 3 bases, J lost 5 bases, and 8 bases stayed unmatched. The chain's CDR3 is CASSAIGLAGGGDTQYF. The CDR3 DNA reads TGTGCCAGCAGCGCCATTGGACTAGCGGGAGGAGGAGATACGCAGTATTTT.

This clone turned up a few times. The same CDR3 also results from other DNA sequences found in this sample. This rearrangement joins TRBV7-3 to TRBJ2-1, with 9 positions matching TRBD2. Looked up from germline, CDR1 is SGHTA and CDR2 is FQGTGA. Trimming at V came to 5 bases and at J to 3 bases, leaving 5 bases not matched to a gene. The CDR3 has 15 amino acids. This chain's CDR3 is CASSRGLADYNEQFF. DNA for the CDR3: TGTGCCAGCAGCAGGGGACTAGCCGACTACAATGAGCAGTTCTTC.

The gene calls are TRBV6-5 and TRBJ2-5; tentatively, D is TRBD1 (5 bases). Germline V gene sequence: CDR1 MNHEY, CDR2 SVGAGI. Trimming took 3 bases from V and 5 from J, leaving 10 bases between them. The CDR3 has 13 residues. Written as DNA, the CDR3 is TGTGCCAGCAGTTATTCAGGGAAGGAGACCCAGTACTTC. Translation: CASSYSGKETQYF.